The clone carrying this T cell receptor (beta chain) occurred a few times. Its antigen is unknown. Donors contributed one heparinised blood draw apiece, averaging roughly 100 mL. Trimming cost V 1 base and J 3 bases, with 6 bases left between them. The CDR3 runs 14 residues. The V gene's germline CDR1 is SGHDN and CDR2 FVKESK. Investigators reverse transcribed all isolated RNA, so they sequenced expressed TCRB transcripts. Profiling relied on immunoSEQ multiplex PCR, and the TCRdb table lists in-frame clones only, not all of them. Of a few hundred thousand clones in the sample, roughly 15% are singletons; the top ten hold about 0.02%. The sample originates from a study of beta chain features in type 1 diabetes. Points from the study as a whole: Patients showed naive, central memory and Treg TCRB repertoires that appeared more similar than those of healthy donors.

The chain recombines TRBV14 with TRBJ2-2; D is uncertain. The source material was naive CD4+ T cells from blood. This TCR came from a woman between 18 and 30 years old in good health. In DNA, the CDR3 is TGTGCCAGCAGCCAAGGAGCGTACACCGGGGAGCTGTTTTTT. Protein: CASSQGAYTGELFF.